These 31 T cell receptor beta chains share one sample of origin, sequenced in a study of OX40 agonist ivuxolimab in advanced cancers. The library was prepared using the immunoSEQ multiplex PCR assay. What TCRdb holds here is the immuneACCESS table cut down to in-frame rearrangements. Part of the clones is not present; checked against another copy, under half of the missing clones reflect an unresolved V gene, and the others are unexplained. The sample table records tens of thousands of clones; about 88% of these occur just once. Of the sample, around 0.5% is held by the ten largest clones. This material consisted of CD4+ or CD8+ T cells sorted from blood, taken in a trial of the OX40 agonist ivuxolimab. Receptors originate from an adult with an advanced solid tumor such as melanoma, head and neck, liver or kidney cancer.

The gene calls are TRBV11-1 and TRBJ2-7; D tentatively fits TRBD1 or TRBD2 (7 bases each). The germline CDR1 and CDR2 sequences are SGHAT and FQDESV (reference sequence). This CDR3 is 14 amino acids long. Trimming removed 4 bases at V and 5 bases at J, with 15 bases between. Here the CDR3 reads CASSSRGGGNEQYF. The DNA of the CDR3 is TGTGCCAGCAGCTCCCGGGGAGGGGGCAACGAGCAGTACTTC.

This clone was seen once. The chain couples TRBV7-9 to TRBJ1-1, with D unclear. The V gene's germline CDR1 is SEHNR and CDR2 FQNEAQ (reference sequence). V lost 3 bases and J 0 bases, leaving 11 bases between the germline ends. The CDR3 sequence is 15 residues long. DNA of the CDR3: TGTGCCAGCAGCTTGGGAGGAGTTCTGAACACTGAAGCTTTCTTT. Translation gives CASSLGGVLNTEAFF.

This chain joins TRBV9 and TRBJ2-7, with D uncertain. Germline CDR1 is SGDLS and CDR2 is YYNGEE. The CDR3 is 15 residues long. Trimming shortened V by 4 bases and J by 2 bases, and 16 bases separated the two germline ends. CDR3 nucleotide sequence: TGTGCCAGCAGCCCAGACCCGATCCGAGCCTACGAGCAGTACTTC. This gives the protein CASSPDPIRAYEQYF.

In this sample, this clone turned up a few times. V and J are TRBV5-1 and TRBJ2-5, with 9 bases that match TRBD1. The CDR3 runs 16 residues. V lost 1 base to trimming and J lost 5 bases; unmatched junction nucleotides: 9. From germline, CDR1 is SGHRS and CDR2 YFSETQ. The CDR3 sequence is CASSLNTGGAGETQYF. The CDR3 DNA reads as TGCGCCAGCAGCTTGAACACAGGGGGCGCGGGGGAGACCCAGTACTTC.

This chain uses TRBV4-2 with TRBJ1-6; unclear D gene. Germline V CDR1 and CDR2: LGHNA, YNFKEQ. The CDR3 consists of 16 residues. Trimming left V 0 bases short and J 6 bases short, with 12 bases between. The CDR3 region has the DNA TGTGCCAGCAGCCAAGACAGGCTGACGGCTAATTCACCCCTCCACTTT. Translated, it gives CASSQDRLTANSPLHF.

The chain employs TRBV28 and TRBJ2-2; D might be TRBD2 (5 bases). The CDR3 runs to 16 residues. CDR1 is MDHEN and CDR2 is SYDVKM in the germline V gene. Trimming removed 2 bases from V and 6 bases from J, with 16 bases in between. CDR3 protein: CASSLRDTRASGELFF. As DNA, the CDR3 is TGTGCCAGCAGTTTAAGGGATACGAGGGCTTCCGGGGAGCTGTTTTTT.

This clone was seen once. The V call is TRBV19, the J call TRBJ2-6, with D possibly called TRBD1 or TRBD2 (5 bases each). V lost 3 bases, J lost 4 bases, and 10 bases lay in between. Germline assignment: CDR1 LNHDA and CDR2 SQIVND (reference sequence). The CDR3 length is 15 residues. This chain's CDR3 is CASSIWGSGANVLTF. The CDR3 DNA sequence: TGTGCCAGTAGTATTTGGGGGTCCGGGGCCAACGTCCTGACTTTC.

The chain carries TRBV21-1 and TRBJ1-4. TRBV21-1 is deemed a pseudogene. CDR3 length: 15 residues. As DNA, the CDR3 is TGTGCCAGCAGCAAAACAGGCAGGGGAGGGGAAAAACTGTTTTTT. Translating gives CASSKTGRGGEKLFF.

The J gene is TRBJ1-6, the V gene TRBV6-5, with a tentative D call TRBD1 (6 bases). CDR1 is MNHEY, CDR2 SVGAGI, per germline. The CDR3 contains 15 residues. V lost 2 bases to trimming and J lost 7 bases, with 12 bases between them. CDR3 in amino acids: CASSYQDRINSPLHF. The CDR3 DNA reads TGTGCCAGCAGTTACCAGGACAGAATCAATTCACCCCTCCACTTT.

This clone was detected a few times. This chain uses TRBV9 with TRBJ1-1; no reliable D call. The CDR3 runs 13 residues. Germline-derived CDR1 and CDR2 are SGDLS and YYNGEE. V was trimmed by 1 base and J by 3 bases, leaving 7 bases between them. CDR3 sequence reads: CASSVLGDTEAFF. The CDR3 DNA is TGTGCCAGCAGCGTACTCGGGGACACTGAAGCTTTCTTT.

The chain is built from TRBV5-1 and TRBJ1-4; D may be TRBD1 (5 bases). The germline V and J ends were trimmed by 1 base and 7 bases, with 14 bases remaining between them. Germline-derived CDR1 and CDR2 are SGHRS and YFSETQ. The CDR3 sequence is 15 residues long. CDR3 sequence: CASSLTGGTAEKLFF. As DNA, the CDR3 is TGCGCCAGCAGCTTGACGGGGGGAACCGCTGAAAAACTGTTTTTT.

Details on this clone: The junction and the germline gene differ at one end; a read error may be behind it. V gene TRBV7-2 combines with J gene TRBJ2-7; D is possibly TRBD2 (5 bases). This CDR3 contains 14 residues. Germline CDR1 is SGHTA and CDR2 is FQGNSA. The CDR3 region has the DNA TGTGCCAGCAGCTTAGACGGGGTCTCCCACGAGCAGTACTTC. Protein sequence: CASSLDGVSHEQYF. The entire variable domain, with the rest obtained from reference TRBV7-2 and TRBJ2-7, is as follows: GAGVSQSPSNKVTEKGKDVELRCDPISGHTALYWYRQSLGQGLEFLIYFQGNSAPDKSGLPSDRFSAERTGGSVSTLTIQRTQQEDSAVYLCASSLDGVSHEQYFGPGTRLTVT.

The chain combines TRBV28 with TRBJ2-7; 13 positions match TRBD2. With 0 bases clipped from V and 2 bases from J, the junction kept 19 bases outside the gene matches. Germline CDR1 and CDR2: MDHEN and SYDVKM. This CDR3 comprises 22 residues. The DNA for the CDR3 is TGTGCCAGCAGTTTATGGATGGCTTGGAAACTAGCGGGAGGGTTCGAACCCTACGAGCAGTACTTC. Amino acids: CASSLWMAWKLAGGFEPYEQYF.

V is TRBV10-3 and J is TRBJ1-6; weak D call: TRBD1 (5 bases). The CDR3 has 15 residues. Germline V gene sequence: CDR1 ENHRY, CDR2 SYGVKD. The V end lost 1 base, the J end lost 10 bases, and 14 bases lay between the germline ends. Written as DNA, the CDR3 is TGTGCCATCAGTGAGTACGGACATACGGGGTCACCCCTCCACTTT. Protein: CAISEYGHTGSPLHF.

The V gene is TRBV14, the J gene TRBJ1-6; tentative D call: TRBD1 (5 bases). This CDR3 is built from 14 residues. V dropped 8 bases and J dropped 9 bases, with 17 bases sitting between them. Germline V CDR1 and CDR2: SGHDN, FVKESK. The CDR3 coding sequence is TGTGCCAGCCGGCGGCAGGGAAGTGGTTCACCCCTCCACTTT. This codes for CASRRQGSGSPLHF.

V gene TRBV2 combines with J gene TRBJ1-4; D not certain. This CDR3 contains 13 residues. The V gene lost 7 bases and the J gene lost 3 bases, with 9 bases spanning the gap. CDR1 SNHLY and CDR2 FYNNEI come from the germline V gene. The DNA for the CDR3 is TGTGCCAGCATGGGTCCGCCTAATGAAAAACTGTTTTTT. Translating it yields CASMGPPNEKLFF. Variable domain in full (rest from reference TRBV2 and TRBJ1-4): EPEVTQTPSHQVTQMGQEVILRCVPISNHLYFYWYRQILGQKVEFLVSFYNNEISEKSEIFDDQFSVERPDGSNFTLKIRSTKLEDSAMYFCASMGPPNEKLFFGSGTQLSVL.

The chain employs TRBV5-4 and TRBJ2-7; possible D gene TRBD1, 5 bases. CDR1 and CDR2 from the germline V gene are SGHNT and YYREEE (reference sequence). V shed 3 bases and J shed 0 bases, with 10 bases lying between them. The CDR3 runs to 14 residues. The CDR3 spells CASSWGRGSYEQYF. In DNA, the CDR3 is TGTGCCAGCAGCTGGGGTAGGGGCTCCTACGAGCAGTACTTC.

This clone was counted a single time. The chain carries TRBV6-6 and TRBJ1-1; D remains unclear. This CDR3 has 13 amino acids. V was shortened by 6 bases and J by 4 bases, with 12 bases between the two germline ends. Germline loops: CDR1 MNHNY, CDR2 SVGAGI (reference sequence). In DNA form, the CDR3 reads TGTGCCAGCAGCACTCCGGGAGGCACTGAAGCTTTCTTT. It is translated as CASSTPGGTEAFF.

The chain is built from TRBV19 and TRBJ2-5; D is undetermined. Germline assignment: CDR1 LNHDA and CDR2 SQIVND (reference sequence). With 3 bases removed from V and 0 bases from J, the gap between germline ends came to 5 bases. This CDR3 region has 13 residues. Here the CDR3 reads CASSIWNQETQYF. The DNA of the CDR3 is TGTGCCAGTAGTATCTGGAACCAAGAGACCCAGTACTTC.

J is TRBJ2-2 and V is TRBV5-1; D is possibly TRBD1 or TRBD2 (6 bases each). CDR1 SGHRS and CDR2 YFSETQ come from the germline V gene. The CDR3 length is 15 residues. Trimming removed 0 bases at V and 5 bases at J, with 11 bases between. CDR3 region: CASSLAQGRTGELFF. The CDR3 region has the DNA TGCGCCAGCAGCTTGGCGCAGGGGAGGACCGGGGAGCTGTTTTTT.

This chain connects TRBV6-5 to TRBJ1-2, with a weak D call TRBD1 (6 bases). Germline V lookup: CDR1 MNHEY, CDR2 SVGAGI. The CDR3 totals 15 residues. V was shortened by 7 bases and J by 7 bases, with 22 bases between the two germline ends. The CDR3: CASNNPRDTRGGYTF. The CDR3 nucleotides are TGTGCCAGCAATAACCCCCGGGACACTCGAGGTGGCTACACCTTC.

The rearrangement uses TRBV7-2 and TRBJ2-3, with D perhaps TRBD1 or TRBD2 (5 bases each). The V end was cut by 8 bases, the J end by 7 bases, with 16 bases between. Germline V gene sequence: CDR1 SGHTA, CDR2 FQGNSA. The CDR3 covers 13 residues. CDR3 nucleotide sequence: TGTGCCAGCGAGGTTCGAGGGGCTAATACGCAGTATTTT. Protein sequence: CASEVRGANTQYF.

This chain uses TRBV4-2 with TRBJ1-5, with 8 bases that match TRBD1. V was clipped by 0 bases and J by 4 bases; unmatched bases: 2. CDR3 length equals 15 residues. From germline, CDR1 is LGHNA and CDR2 YNFKEQ. The CDR3: CASSQETGGNQPQHF. The CDR3 nucleotides are TGTGCCAGCAGCCAAGAAACAGGGGGTAATCAGCCCCAGCATTTT.

The chain links TRBV4-3 to TRBJ1-3, with D maybe TRBD1 (6 bases). There are 17 residues in the CDR3. CDR1 is LGHNA and CDR2 is YSLEER in the germline V gene. V lost 1 base and J lost 2, with 15 bases in between. The chain's CDR3 is CASSQGLRGQTGNTIYF. As DNA, the CDR3 is TGCGCCAGCAGCCAAGGGTTAAGGGGACAAACTGGAAACACCATATATTTT.

V is TRBV30 and J is TRBJ1-1; D ambiguous. Germline values: CDR1 GTSNPN, CDR2 SVGIG (reference sequence). This CDR3 is built from 11 residues. Trimming pared 0 bases from V and 8 bases from J, leaving 7 bases between. The CDR3 sequence is CAWSVRREAFF. CDR3 DNA: TGTGCCTGGAGTGTAAGGAGGGAAGCTTTCTTT.

V usage is TRBV15 and J usage is TRBJ2-2, with D perhaps matching TRBD2 (5 bases). The CDR3 has 17 amino acids. CDR1 and CDR2 from the germline V gene are LNHNV and YYDKDF (reference sequence). The V gene lost 3 bases and the J gene lost 2 bases, with 16 bases spanning the gap. CDR3 sequence (DNA): TGTGCCACCAGCAGTCTCAACCGGGATACTAACACCGGGGAGCTGTTTTTT. Its translation: CATSSLNRDTNTGELFF.

This chain connects TRBV5-1 to TRBJ2-2, with a possible D match to TRBD1 (5 bases). From germline, CDR1 is SGHRS and CDR2 YFSETQ. V lost 2 bases and J lost 0, with 11 bases in between. This CDR3 is 16 amino acids long. CDR3 coding DNA: TGCGCCAGCAGCTTTGAGACAGCTGCGAACACCGGGGAGCTGTTTTTT. It is translated as CASSFETAANTGELFF. The complete variable domain, with remaining parts taken from reference TRBV5-1 and TRBJ2-2, reads KAGVTQTPRYLIKTRGQQVTLSCSPISGHRSVSWYQQTPGQGLQFLFEYFSETQRNKGNFPGRFSGRQFSNSRSEMNVSTLELGDSALYLCASSFETAANTGELFFGEGSRLTVL.

The chain joins TRBV5-4 to TRBJ2-5; D is unresolved. Germline CDR1 SGHNT, CDR2 YYREEE (reference sequence). This CDR3 region has 12 residues. The V and J ends lost 9 bases and 4 bases respectively, with 13 bases between them. CDR3 coding DNA: TGTGCCACCGCGTACAACACAGAGACCCAGTACTTC. It yields the protein CATAYNTETQYF.

This clone has only one observation. V is TRBV7-2 and J is TRBJ2-7; 7 bases are shared with TRBD2. CDR1 is SGHTA, CDR2 FQGNSA, per germline. V shed 1 base and J 4 bases; nucleotides not matched to a gene: 7. The CDR3 runs to 15 residues. CDR3 protein: CASSLGGGSNYEQYF. The DNA of the CDR3 is TGTGCCAGCAGCTTAGGGGGCGGGAGTAATTACGAGCAGTACTTC. Based on the CDR3 plus reference TRBV7-2 and TRBJ2-7, the full variable domain is GAGVSQSPSNKVTEKGKDVELRCDPISGHTALYWYRQSLGQGLEFLIYFQGNSAPDKSGLPSDRFSAERTGGSVSTLTIQRTQQEDSAVYLCASSLGGGSNYEQYFGPGTRLTVT.

CDR3 in DNA: TGTGCCAGCAGCCCTAGGGACAGGGGTAATGAAAAACTGTTTTTT. Residues: CASSPRDRGNEKLFF. This rearrangement joins TRBV28 to TRBJ1-4; 10 nucleotides agree with TRBD1. The V and J ends lost 6 bases and 4 bases, in that order; junction bases with no gene match: 5. CDR1 is MDHEN and CDR2 is SYDVKM in the germline V gene. CDR3 length: 15 residues.

The chain is built from TRBV5-1 and TRBJ2-7; no clear D gene. The CDR3 length is 14 residues. Germline CDR1 reads SGHRS; CDR2 reads YFSETQ. V gave up 4 bases and J gave up 5 bases, with 16 bases separating them. The CDR3 is CASSPRLVIDEQYF. The CDR3 nucleotides are TGCGCCAGCAGCCCCCGATTAGTTATCGACGAGCAGTACTTC.